This T cell receptor beta chain was recovered during a study of blood T cell repertoires in COVID-19. Overall study: The study drew acute and convalescent COVID-19 samples from the United States, Italy and Spain.

The CDR3 extends over 16 amino acids. Germline values: CDR1 SGHRS, CDR2 YFSETQ. With V trimmed by 0 bases and J by 5 bases, 7 bases remained unmatched. The assay was immunoSEQ multiplex PCR, and TCRdb's table has in-frame clones only and misses some. The sample has about 360,000 clones, 88% seen once. This clonotype was sampled from a woman between 40 and 50 years old with acute COVID-19. The sample consisted of PBMCs or T cells enriched from blood (not recorded which). The rearrangement uses TRBV5-1 and TRBJ2-7; 11 nucleotides line up with TRBD1. The CDR3 nucleotides read TGCGCCAGCAGCTTGGCCGCTGGACAGGGGGCAAACGAGCAGTACTTC. Encoded protein: CASSLAAGQGANEQYF.